This T cell receptor beta chain was profiled in a study of blood T cell repertoires in COVID-19. The ends were cut back, 4 bases at V and 5 bases at J, with 6 bases in the middle. The CDR3 has 12 residues. Germline V gene lookup returns CDR1 LGHDT and CDR2 YNNKEL (reference sequence). Participants came from some 26 US areas, aged about 18 to 89 years. Per the original methods: Counts of nucleated cells, estimated from reference gene primer amplification, were obtained. Profiled with immunoSEQ multiplex PCR; TCRdb holds only in-frame clones, not every one. V and J calls and clone size are given by that table; D and trimming were obtained from the DNA. The repertoire holds more than 250,000 clones, with approximately 89% as singletons.

This rearrangement joins TRBV3-1 (or the pseudogene TRBV3-2) to TRBJ2-1; tentative D call: TRBD2 (5 bases). The receptor comes from a woman in her 30s who had recovered from COVID-19. The sequencing sample was made of PBMCs or T cells enriched from blood (not recorded which). CDR3 loop: CASSLLDNEQFF. Written as DNA, the CDR3 is TGTGCCAGCAGCCTACTAGACAATGAGCAGTTCTTC.